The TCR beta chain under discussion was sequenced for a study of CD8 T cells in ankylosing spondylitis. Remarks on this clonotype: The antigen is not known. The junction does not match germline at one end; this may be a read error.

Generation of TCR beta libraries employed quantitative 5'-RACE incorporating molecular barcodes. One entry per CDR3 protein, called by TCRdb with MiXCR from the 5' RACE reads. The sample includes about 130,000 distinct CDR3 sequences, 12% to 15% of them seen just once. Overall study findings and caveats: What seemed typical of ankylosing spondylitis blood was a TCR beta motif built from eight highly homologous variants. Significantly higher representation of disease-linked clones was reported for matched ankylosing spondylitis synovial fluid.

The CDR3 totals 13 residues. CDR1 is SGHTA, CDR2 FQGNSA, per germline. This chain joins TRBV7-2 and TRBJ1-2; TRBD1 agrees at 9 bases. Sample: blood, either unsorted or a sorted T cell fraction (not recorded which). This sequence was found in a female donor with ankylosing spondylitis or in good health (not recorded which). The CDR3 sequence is CASSAGQGGGYPF. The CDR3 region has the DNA TGTGCCAGCAGCGCGGGACAGGGAGGTGGCTACCCCTTC.